Reported below is one TCR beta chain. Time point in this sample: late/post reinfection, 12 to 24 weeks after detection. TCR sequencing was done directly ex vivo on sorted cells, without expansion in vitro. Donors were people who inject drugs in the Montreal HEPCO cohort. The data were obtained in a study of memory CD8 T cells in hepatitis C reinfection. Libraries were prepared by immunoSEQ multiplex PCR; TCRdb keeps only in-frame clonotypes and omits some of them. The data hold about 50,000 clones, with about 88% observed a single time. Per the germline V gene, CDR1 is SGDLS and CDR2 is YYNGEE. The CDR3 is 16 amino acids. The ends lost 0 bases at V and 1 base at J; junction bases unmatched: 3.

This TCR came from a man younger than 30 with hepatitis C virus infection. V usage is TRBV9 and J usage is TRBJ2-1; 8 bases agree with TRBD2. Sequencing was performed on naive CD8+ T cells sorted from blood. CDR3 amino acids: CASSVDGGDSYNEQFF. The DNA for the CDR3 is TGTGCCAGCAGCGTAGACGGGGGGGATTCCTACAATGAGCAGTTCTTC.